This is a list of T cell receptor beta chains from one sample in a study of blood T cell repertoires in COVID-19. TCRdb's table, derived via immunoSEQ multiplex PCR, lists solely in-frame clones and lacks some. Altogether around 120,000 clones are present, 85% to 90% being singletons, with the ten largest covering less than 8%. The sequenced sample consisted of peripheral blood. The receptors stem from a man aged 50 to 60 with acute or convalescent COVID-19. CDR3s include the opening cysteine and the closing phenylalanine or tryptophan. The D gene is left open where the match is weak. Clone size, where shown, is once, few, many, or a class for clones that have expanded.

CDR3,size,D,V
CASSYPGTGTYEQYF,NA,TRBD1,TRBV5-1
CASSQTSGVNNEQFF,NA,TRBD2,TRBV5-4
CASSYDKGYYEQYF,NA,NA,TRBV14
CASSRQGAYNSPLHF,NA,TRBD1,TRBV6-6
CASRTRGFSGNTIYF,once,NA,TRBV19
CSVTGDSYEQYF,NA,TRBD1,TRBV29-1
CASSLASDRSRDTQYF,NA,NA,TRBV5-4
CASSQGTHNEQFF,NA,NA,TRBV18
CASSYLGRGGNSPLHF,NA,NA,TRBV6-5
CAWSVGSSYEQYF,NA,NA,TRBV30